This T cell receptor beta chain stems from a study of beta chain features in type 1 diabetes. The CDR3 consists of 16 residues. V was pared by 5 bases and J by 5 bases, with 21 bases between. Germline V gene lookup returns CDR1 SEHNR and CDR2 FQNEAQ (reference sequence). Reverse transcribing all isolated RNA meant expressed TCRB transcripts were sequenced. Using immunoSEQ multiplex PCR, the repertoire was profiled, and TCRdb retains in-frame clones only, with some absent. This sample has about 470,000 clones; about 29% occur once, and the top ten carry more than 0.055%. The chain couples TRBV7-9 to TRBJ2-5, with D perhaps matching TRBD1 or TRBD2 (6 bases each). The origin of this receptor is a man in his late teens or twenties in good health. Material: naive CD4+ T cells from blood. In DNA form, the CDR3 reads TGTGCCAGCAGCCCGTACTTGGGGGGCGGTGCGGAGACCCAGTACTTC. Protein product: CASSPYLGGGAETQYF.